Listed here are 26 T cell receptor beta chains from one sample, sequenced in a study of PD-1 blockade in classical Hodgkin lymphoma. Repertoires were generated with immunoSEQ multiplex PCR, while TCRdb's copy carries only in-frame clones and drops some. The repertoire includes over 90,000 clones, approximately 89% of them detected once, and about 11% sits in the top ten. Following autologous stem cell transplantation, relapse occurred in every patient, and exposure to brentuximab vedotin varied. The input for sequencing was peripheral blood mononuclear cells (PBMCs), taken before the second cycle of nivolumab. Receptors were obtained from a human donor with classical Hodgkin lymphoma.

This clone was detected only once. The chain combines TRBV7-9 with TRBJ2-2; D is uncertain. The germline CDR1 and CDR2 sequences are SEHNR and FQNEAQ (reference sequence). Trimming took off 9 bases at V and 4 bases at J, with 18 bases between the two ends. The CDR3 loop spans 15 amino acids. CDR3 sequence (DNA): TGTGCCAGGAGCGTGGGTGACTCGAGCACCGGGGAGCTGTTTTTT. Translated, it gives CARSVGDSSTGELFF.

The rearrangement uses TRBV27 and TRBJ1-1; D gene ambiguous. Germline V gene data show CDR1 as MNHEY and CDR2 as SMNVEV (reference sequence). The CDR3 is made up of 11 amino acids. Trimming pared 8 bases from V and 4 bases from J, leaving 8 bases between. CDR3 sequence reads: CASVEGTEAFF. CDR3 in DNA: TGTGCCAGCGTAGAGGGCACTGAAGCTTTCTTT.

The chain carries TRBV5-6 and TRBJ2-5, with D maybe TRBD1 (5 bases). CDR1 SGHDT and CDR2 YYEEEE come from the germline V gene. This CDR3 comprises 15 residues. The V and J ends lost 2 bases and 5 bases respectively, with 16 bases between them. The chain's CDR3 is CASSLDGAASETQYF. Here the CDR3 DNA reads TGTGCCAGCAGCTTAGATGGGGCCGCGTCCGAGACCCAGTACTTC.

This chain connects TRBV5-6 to TRBJ2-7; a possible D gene is TRBD1 (6 bases). This CDR3 contains 12 residues. With 4 bases removed from V and 6 bases from J, the gap between germline ends came to 11 bases. Germline V gives CDR1 SGHDT, CDR2 YYEEEE. CDR3 DNA sequence: TGTGCCAGCAGCCGTACAGGGTCCGAGCAGTACTTC. Amino acid sequence: CASSRTGSEQYF. Looking up the rest from reference TRBV5-6 and TRBJ2-7 gives the full variable domain: DAGVTQSPTHLIKTRGQQVTLRCSPKSGHDTVSWYQQALGQGPQFIFQYYEEEERQRGNFPDRFSGHQFPNYSSELNVNALLLGDSALYLCASSRTGSEQYFGPGTRLTVT.

The rearrangement joins TRBV2 to TRBJ2-2; D is uncertain. Germline V gene data show CDR1 as SNHLY and CDR2 as FYNNEI. Deletions cut 5 bases from V and 5 bases from J, with 9 bases between. The CDR3 totals 13 residues. CDR3 coding DNA: TGTGCCAGCAGTAATTCCGGGACCGGGGAGCTGTTTTTT. Translation: CASSNSGTGELFF.

The chain recombines TRBV6-6 with TRBJ1-2; 7 nucleotides line up with TRBD1. Germline V gene data show CDR1 as MNHNY and CDR2 as SVGAGI (reference sequence). The ends lost 7 bases at V and 4 bases at J; junction bases unmatched: 9. CDR3 length equals 14 residues. The CDR3 is CASTKGQEVYGYTF. The DNA for the CDR3 is TGTGCCAGCACCAAAGGACAGGAGGTCTATGGCTACACCTTC.

This clone was observed once. This sample also contains other DNA sequences that code for the same CDR3. This chain uses TRBV27 with TRBJ2-1; D not certain. Per germline, CDR1 MNHEY and CDR2 SMNVEV (reference sequence). There are 11 residues in the CDR3. Trimming shortened V by 6 bases and J by 5 bases, and 5 bases separated the two germline ends. CDR3 protein: CASRKNNEQFF. The CDR3 DNA reads as TGTGCCAGCAGAAAAAACAATGAGCAGTTCTTC.

CDR3 in amino acids: CASRDPSSSYNSPLHF. The CDR3 DNA reads TGCGCCAGCAGGGATCCGTCGAGCTCCTATAATTCACCCCTCCACTTT. The chain is built from TRBV5-1 and TRBJ1-6; no clear D. The V end lost 5 bases, the J end lost 0 bases, and 12 bases lay between the germline ends. The germline CDR1 and CDR2 sequences are SGHRS and YFSETQ. The CDR3 extends over 16 amino acids. Together with reference TRBV5-1 and TRBJ1-6, the CDR3 gives the full variable domain: KAGVTQTPRYLIKTRGQQVTLSCSPISGHRSVSWYQQTPGQGLQFLFEYFSETQRNKGNFPGRFSGRQFSNSRSEMNVSTLELGDSALYLCASRDPSSSYNSPLHFGNGTRLTVT.

The CDR3 sequence: CASTSGLSMNTEAFF. The CDR3, as DNA: TGCGCCAGCACCTCAGGGCTGAGCATGAACACTGAAGCTTTCTTT. The V call is TRBV5-1, the J call TRBJ1-1; weak D call: TRBD1 (5 bases). CDR1 is SGHRS, CDR2 YFSETQ, per germline. V shed 6 bases and J shed 0 bases, with 15 bases lying between them. CDR3 size: 15 residues.

The J gene is TRBJ1-4, the V gene TRBV6-6, with D maybe TRBD1 (5 bases). Trimming pared 5 bases from V and 8 bases from J, leaving 15 bases between. Germline V gene sequence: CDR1 MNHNY, CDR2 SVGAGI (reference sequence). The CDR3 covers 14 residues. CDR3 DNA: TGTGCCAGCAGTCAGACCGGGACGGGAGAAAAACTGTTTTTT. It encodes CASSQTGTGEKLFF.

The table lists this clone with a few counts. The chain combines TRBV6-1 with TRBJ1-1; 7 bases agree with TRBD1. Germline CDR1 is MNHNS and CDR2 is SASEGT. This CDR3 has 14 amino acids. V lost 6 bases, J lost 1 base, and 5 bases stayed unmatched. CDR3 nucleotide sequence: TGTGCCAGCAGAGACAGGGCGGGGAACACTGAAGCTTTCTTT. Its translation: CASRDRAGNTEAFF.

The DNA of the CDR3 is TGTGCCAGCAGCTTTGAGGGCACCTACAATGAGCAGTTCTTC. Protein sequence: CASSFEGTYNEQFF. The chain uses TRBV5-5 and TRBJ2-1; TRBD2 might be the D (5 bases). Germline CDR1 and CDR2: SGHKS and YYEKEE (reference sequence). This CDR3 contains 14 residues. Trimming took off 2 bases at V and 2 bases at J, with 8 bases between the two ends.

This clone appeared a single time. The V and J genes are TRBV2 and TRBJ2-7, with 15 bases that match TRBD2. CDR1 is SNHLY, CDR2 FYNNEI, per germline. The CDR3 loop spans 20 amino acids. The ends lost 6 bases at V and 2 bases at J; junction bases unmatched: 17. CDR3 DNA: TGTGCCAGCAGCCTCGCCCCCACCGGGACTAGCGGGGGGCGGACCTACGAGCAGTACTTC. Protein: CASSLAPTGTSGGRTYEQYF.

The chain is built from TRBV5-1 and TRBJ2-1, with D possibly called TRBD1 or TRBD2 (5 bases each). CDR3 length equals 16 residues. From germline, CDR1 is SGHRS and CDR2 YFSETQ. V was pared by 0 bases and J by 3 bases, with 13 bases between. CDR3 nucleotides: TGCGCCAGCAGCTTGGGTTCGGGACCCCACTACAATGAGCAGTTCTTC. Translated, it gives CASSLGSGPHYNEQFF.

J is TRBJ1-4 and V is TRBV6-5, with a possible D match to TRBD1 (5 bases). The CDR3 is 13 amino acids. The V gene's germline CDR1 is MNHEY and CDR2 SVGAGI. Trimming cost V 2 bases and J 12 bases, with 13 bases left between them. CDR3 DNA: TGTGCCAGCAGTTACGTTTCGGGGCAAGAACTGTTTTTT. Translated, it gives CASSYVSGQELFF.

This chain connects TRBV7-9 to TRBJ1-1, with 10 bases matching TRBD1. The CDR3 spans 19 residues. The germline CDR1 and CDR2 sequences are SEHNR and FQNEAQ (reference sequence). The trim removed 5 bases at V and 1 base at J, leaving 16 bases unmatched. CDR3 residues: CASSDDRGLDWRGNTEAFF. The CDR3 DNA is TGTGCCAGCAGCGATGACAGGGGGCTCGACTGGAGGGGGAACACTGAAGCTTTCTTT. The full variable domain, its missing parts supplied by reference TRBV7-9 and TRBJ1-1, is DTGVSQNPRHKITKRGQNVTFRCDPISEHNRLYWYRQTLGQGPEFLTYFQNEAQLEKSRLLSDRFSAERPKGSFSTLEIQRTEQGDSAMYLCASSDDRGLDWRGNTEAFFGQGTRLTVV.

The V gene is TRBV6-1, the J gene TRBJ2-2, with a possible D match to TRBD1 (6 bases). Trimming removed 3 bases from V and 4 bases from J, with 12 bases in between. CDR1 and CDR2 (germline): MNHNS, SASEGT. This CDR3 is built from 15 residues. CDR3 residues: CASSESGAVTGELFF. In DNA form, the CDR3 reads TGTGCCAGCAGTGAGTCAGGGGCTGTCACCGGGGAGCTGTTTTTT.

This rearrangement joins TRBV28 to TRBJ1-2; D ambiguous. The CDR3 covers 18 residues. Germline CDR1 reads MDHEN; CDR2 reads SYDVKM. V lost 5 bases to trimming and J lost 6 bases, with 28 bases between them. As DNA, the CDR3 is TGTGCCAGCAGTCCGCGGGCTTGGTCCCCCCAAAAGTTAAATGGCTACACCTTC. Amino acids: CASSPRAWSPQKLNGYTF.

The chain couples TRBV4-1 to TRBJ2-1; 8 bases fit TRBD2. Per germline, CDR1 MGHRA and CDR2 YSYEKL. The junction had 4 bases not matched to a gene; V was cut back by 4 bases and J by 8 bases. The CDR3 runs 13 residues. The CDR3 loop is CASSRGLAYEQFF. The CDR3, as DNA: TGCGCCAGCAGCCGCGGACTAGCCTATGAGCAGTTCTTC.

The chain couples TRBV6-1 to TRBJ2-7, with D perhaps matching TRBD2 (6 bases). CDR3 length: 17 amino acids. Trimming took off 0 bases at V and 7 bases at J, with 22 bases between the two ends. Germline loops: CDR1 MNHNS, CDR2 SASEGT. For the CDR3, the DNA is TGTGCCAGCAGTGAAGCGTCGTCAGGGCAACTTGGGGGGGAGCAGTACTTC. The encoded protein is CASSEASSGQLGGEQYF.

This chain uses TRBV7-8 with TRBJ1-2; D call uncertain. Trimming shortened V by 5 bases and J by 0 bases, and 7 bases separated the two germline ends. Germline lookup yields CDR1 SGHVS and CDR2 FQNEAQ. The CDR3 spans 13 residues. CDR3 coding DNA: TGTGCCAGCAGCATAGGAGCTAACTATGGCTACACCTTC. Its protein is CASSIGANYGYTF.

The chain links TRBV7-9 to TRBJ2-7; tentatively, D is TRBD2 (6 bases). Germline CDR1 SEHNR, CDR2 FQNEAQ (reference sequence). Deletions cut 7 bases from V and 4 bases from J, with 14 bases between. The CDR3 contains 13 residues. This CDR3 reads CASIGEAEYEQYF. CDR3 DNA sequence: TGTGCCAGCATAGGGGAGGCCGAGTACGAGCAGTACTTC.

The chain carries TRBV10-3 and TRBJ1-3; no definite D call. This CDR3 contains 15 residues. Germline loops: CDR1 ENHRY, CDR2 SYGVKD. Trimming removed 3 bases from V and 3 bases from J, with 12 bases in between. CDR3 DNA: TGTGCCATCAGTGACCAGAGGACTGATGGAAACACCATATATTTT. Its protein is CAISDQRTDGNTIYF.

The rearrangement uses TRBV7-2 and TRBJ2-7; possible D gene TRBD1, 5 bases. The CDR3 covers 14 residues. The V end lost 4 bases, the J end lost 4 bases, and 14 bases lay between the germline ends. Per germline, CDR1 SGHTA and CDR2 FQGNSA. The CDR3 DNA sequence: TGTGCCAGCAGCTCAGGGTCCAAATTTTACGAGCAGTACTTC. It yields the protein CASSSGSKFYEQYF.

This clone was counted once. The rearrangement links TRBV4-2 to TRBJ2-7; 9 positions match TRBD2. This CDR3 contains 14 residues. V lost 4 bases, J lost 2 bases, and 3 bases stayed unmatched. Germline CDR1 and CDR2: LGHNA and YNFKEQ. For the CDR3, the DNA is TGTGCCAGCAGCCCAAGACTAGCGGCCTACGAGCAGTACTTC. This gives the protein CASSPRLAAYEQYF.

The chain uses TRBV7-2 and TRBJ1-3, with D possibly matching TRBD1 (6 bases). Germline assignment: CDR1 SGHTA and CDR2 FQGNSA. There are 15 residues in the CDR3. Trimming left V 5 bases short and J 0 bases short, with 11 bases between. In DNA form, the CDR3 reads TGTGCCAGCAGCCCTAGGGGGAGCTCTGGAAACACCATATATTTT. Translated: CASSPRGSSGNTIYF. Full variable domain (rest looked up from reference TRBV7-2 and TRBJ1-3): GAGVSQSPSNKVTEKGKDVELRCDPISGHTALYWYRQSLGQGLEFLIYFQGNSAPDKSGLPSDRFSAERTGGSVSTLTIQRTQQEDSAVYLCASSPRGSSGNTIYFGEGSWLTVV.